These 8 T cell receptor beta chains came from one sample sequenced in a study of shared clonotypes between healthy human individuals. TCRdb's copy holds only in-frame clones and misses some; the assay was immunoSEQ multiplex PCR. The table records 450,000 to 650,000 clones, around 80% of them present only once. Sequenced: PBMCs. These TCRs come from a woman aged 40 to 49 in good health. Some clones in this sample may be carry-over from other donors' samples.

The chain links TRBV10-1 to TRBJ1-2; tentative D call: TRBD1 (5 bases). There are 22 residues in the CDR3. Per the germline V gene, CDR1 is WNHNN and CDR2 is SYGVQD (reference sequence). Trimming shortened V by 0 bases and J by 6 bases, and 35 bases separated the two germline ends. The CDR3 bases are TGCGCCAGCAGTGAGTCGCTTTTCGTTCCGGTTATTTTGGACGGGGCCCTGCATGGCTACACCTTC. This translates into CASSESLFVPVILDGALHGYTF.

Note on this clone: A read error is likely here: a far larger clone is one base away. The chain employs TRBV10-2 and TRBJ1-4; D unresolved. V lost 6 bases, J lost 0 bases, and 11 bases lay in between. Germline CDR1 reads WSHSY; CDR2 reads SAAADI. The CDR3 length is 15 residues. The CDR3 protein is CASRGTVTTNEKLFF. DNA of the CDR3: TGCGCCAGCAGGGGAACAGTGACAACTAATGAAAAACTGTTTTTT.

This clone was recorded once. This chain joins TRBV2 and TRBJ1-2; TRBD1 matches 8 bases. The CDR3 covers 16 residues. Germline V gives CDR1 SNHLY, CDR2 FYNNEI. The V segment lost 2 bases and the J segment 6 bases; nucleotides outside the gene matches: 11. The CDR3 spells CASSERQAWTGNGYTF. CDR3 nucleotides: TGTGCCAGCAGTGAACGCCAAGCCTGGACAGGGAATGGCTACACCTTC. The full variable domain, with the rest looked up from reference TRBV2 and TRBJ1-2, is EPEVTQTPSHQVTQMGQEVILRCVPISNHLYFYWYRQILGQKVEFLVSFYNNEISEKSEIFDDQFSVERPDGSNFTLKIRSTKLEDSAMYFCASSERQAWTGNGYTFGSGTRLTVV.

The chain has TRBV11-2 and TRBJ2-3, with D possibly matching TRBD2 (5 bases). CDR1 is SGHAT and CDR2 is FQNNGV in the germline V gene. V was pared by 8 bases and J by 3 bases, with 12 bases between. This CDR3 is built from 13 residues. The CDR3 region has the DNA TGTGCCAGCGCAAGGGAGCTGACAGATACGCAGTATTTT. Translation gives CASARELTDTQYF. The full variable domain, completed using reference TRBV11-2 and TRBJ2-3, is EAGVAQSPRYKIIEKRQSVAFWCNPISGHATLYWYQQILGQGPKLLIQFQNNGVVDDSQLPKDRFSAERLKGVDSTLKIQPAKLEDSAVYLCASARELTDTQYFGPGTRLTVL.

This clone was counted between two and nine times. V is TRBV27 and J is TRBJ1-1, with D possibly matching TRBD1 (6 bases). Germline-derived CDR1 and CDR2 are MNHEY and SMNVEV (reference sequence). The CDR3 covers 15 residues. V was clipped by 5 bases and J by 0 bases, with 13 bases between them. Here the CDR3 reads CASSVDRWMNTEAFF. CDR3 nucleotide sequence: TGTGCCAGCAGTGTAGACAGGTGGATGAACACTGAAGCTTTCTTT.

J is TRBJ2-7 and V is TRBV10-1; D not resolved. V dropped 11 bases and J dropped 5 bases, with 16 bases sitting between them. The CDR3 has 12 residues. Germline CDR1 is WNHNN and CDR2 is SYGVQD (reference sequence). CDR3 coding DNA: TGCGCCGGGGAAGAGCAAATCGACGAGCAGTACTTC. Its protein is CAGEEQIDEQYF.

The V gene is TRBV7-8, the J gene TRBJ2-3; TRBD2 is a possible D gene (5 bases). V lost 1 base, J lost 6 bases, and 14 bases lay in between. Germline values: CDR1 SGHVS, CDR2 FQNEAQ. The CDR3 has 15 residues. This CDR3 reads CASSLVPSRSDTQYF. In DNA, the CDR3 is TGTGCCAGCAGCTTAGTACCTAGCCGGAGTGATACGCAGTATTTT. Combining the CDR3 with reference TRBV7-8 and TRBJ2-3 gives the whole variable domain GAGVSQSPRYKVAKRGQDVALRCDPISGHVSLFWYQQALGQGPEFLTYFQNEAQLDKSGLPSDRFFAERPEGSVSTLKIQRTQQEDSAVYLCASSLVPSRSDTQYFGPGTRLTVL.

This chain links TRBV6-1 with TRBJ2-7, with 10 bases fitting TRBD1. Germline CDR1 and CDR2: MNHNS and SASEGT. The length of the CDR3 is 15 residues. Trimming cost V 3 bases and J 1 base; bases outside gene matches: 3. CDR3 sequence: CASSDRDRGSYEQYF. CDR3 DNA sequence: TGTGCCAGCAGTGACCGGGACAGGGGATCCTACGAGCAGTACTTC.